A selection of T cell receptor beta chains follows, all from one sample in a study of cytomegalovirus exposure and HLA in healthy donors. Produced via immunoSEQ multiplex PCR; TCRdb's table is partial and in-frame only. The sample holds approximately 190,000 clones; about 86% are singletons and the top ten take around 1.6%. The sample taken for sequencing was PBMCs. These receptor sequences come from a man aged 35-49 years in good health and CMV-seropositive. Each CDR3 is given with its conserved first and last residue. Fields, in order: clone size, D gene, V gene, J gene, CDR3 protein, CDR3 DNA. D genes are given only for firm matches. The size of a clone is reported for some rows only, either as once, few or many, or as a class for expanded clones.

abundance: -; d_gene: -; v_gene: TRBV6-5; j_gene: TRBJ2-5; CDR3aa: CASNLWGQQETQYF; CDR3nt: TGTGCCAGCAACCTCTGGGGACAACAAGAGACCCAGTACTTC
abundance: -; d_gene: -; v_gene: TRBV4-1; j_gene: TRBJ1-2; CDR3aa: CASSALTGTGGGYTF; CDR3nt: TGCGCCAGCAGCGCGTTAACAGGGACGGGCGGGGGCTACACCTTC
abundance: -; d_gene: TRBD1; v_gene: TRBV6-6; j_gene: TRBJ2-2; CDR3aa: CASGPYRTGGGGELFF; CDR3nt: TGTGCCAGCGGACCTTATAGGACAGGGGGCGGAGGGGAGCTGTTTTTT
abundance: -; d_gene: -; v_gene: TRBV9; j_gene: TRBJ2-2; CDR3aa: CASSVLPSTTGELFF; CDR3nt: TGTGCCAGCAGCGTATTGCCTTCGACTACCGGGGAGCTGTTTTTT
abundance: -; d_gene: TRBD1; v_gene: TRBV25-1; j_gene: TRBJ1-5; CDR3aa: CASSEWGGTGHQPQHF; CDR3nt: TGTGCCAGCAGTGAATGGGGGGGGACAGGGCATCAGCCCCAGCATTTT
abundance: -; d_gene: -; v_gene: TRBV6-5; j_gene: TRBJ2-7; CDR3aa: CASRGDSYEQYF; CDR3nt: TGTGCCAGCAGGGGGGACTCCTACGAGCAGTACTTC
abundance: -; d_gene: -; v_gene: TRBV6-5; j_gene: TRBJ1-5; CDR3aa: CATRQGGTQHF; CDR3nt: TGTGCCACCAGGCAGGGAGGGACCCAGCATTTT
abundance: -; d_gene: TRBD1; v_gene: TRBV11-3; j_gene: TRBJ1-1; CDR3aa: CASAVTGDTEAFF; CDR3nt: TGTGCCAGCGCTGTGACAGGGGACACTGAAGCTTTCTTT
abundance: once; d_gene: TRBD2; v_gene: TRBV19; j_gene: TRBJ2-2; CDR3aa: CASSTPAGRTGELFF; CDR3nt: TGTGCCAGTAGTACCCCAGCGGGGCGCACCGGGGAGCTGTTTTTT
abundance: few; d_gene: -; v_gene: TRBV9; j_gene: TRBJ1-2; CDR3aa: CASTDYYGYTF; CDR3nt: TGTGCCAGCACAGATTACTATGGCTACACCTTC
abundance: -; d_gene: TRBD1; v_gene: TRBV5-4; j_gene: TRBJ2-5; CDR3aa: CASSSTGTETQYF; CDR3nt: TGTGCCAGCAGCTCGACAGGGACCGAGACCCAGTACTTC
abundance: -; d_gene: TRBD1; v_gene: TRBV7-9; j_gene: TRBJ2-7; CDR3aa: CAVRQGDNSYEQYF; CDR3nt: TGTGCCGTCCGACAGGGCGACAACTCCTACGAGCAGTACTTC
abundance: once; d_gene: TRBD2; v_gene: TRBV9; j_gene: TRBJ2-7; CDR3aa: CASSVGTSGIYEQYF; CDR3nt: TGTGCCAGCAGCGTAGGAACTAGCGGGATCTACGAGCAGTACTTC
abundance: -; d_gene: -; v_gene: TRBV6-1; j_gene: TRBJ2-1; CDR3aa: CASSEFQMGGVDEQFF; CDR3nt: TGTGCCAGCAGTGAATTCCAAATGGGGGGAGTGGATGAGCAGTTCTTC
abundance: once; d_gene: TRBD2; v_gene: TRBV18; j_gene: TRBJ2-1; CDR3aa: CASSPYGLAGGYNEQFF; CDR3nt: TGTGCCAGCTCACCATATGGACTAGCGGGAGGGTACAATGAGCAGTTCTTC
abundance: -; d_gene: TRBD1; v_gene: TRBV28; j_gene: TRBJ1-4; CDR3aa: CASSFRGQSNEKLFF; CDR3nt: TGTGCCAGCAGTTTTAGGGGACAGTCTAATGAAAAACTGTTTTTT
abundance: -; d_gene: TRBD1; v_gene: TRBV5-4; j_gene: TRBJ2-7; CDR3aa: CASSLELDRGYEQYF; CDR3nt: TGTGCCAGCAGCTTGGAGTTGGACAGGGGCTACGAGCAGTACTTC
abundance: -; d_gene: TRBD2; v_gene: TRBV7-7; j_gene: TRBJ2-2; CDR3aa: CASSLEGGGRGAGELFF; CDR3nt: TGTGCCAGCAGCTTAGAAGGAGGAGGGAGGGGTGCCGGGGAGCTGTTTTTT
abundance: -; d_gene: -; v_gene: TRBV6-5; j_gene: TRBJ2-7; CDR3aa: CASGGTVEDEQYF; CDR3nt: TGTGCCAGCGGGGGGACAGTAGAGGACGAGCAGTACTTC
abundance: -; d_gene: TRBD2; v_gene: TRBV5-1; j_gene: TRBJ2-3; CDR3aa: CASSQGLAGVDTQYF; CDR3nt: TGCGCCAGCAGCCAGGGACTAGCGGGAGTAGATACGCAGTATTTT
abundance: -; d_gene: TRBD1; v_gene: TRBV19; j_gene: TRBJ2-7; CDR3aa: CASSTRQGASYEQYF; CDR3nt: TGTGCCAGTAGTACCCGACAGGGGGCCTCCTACGAGCAGTACTTC